These 18 T cell receptor beta chains came from one sample sequenced in a study of blood T cells in healthy people across ages. Using a J-beta primer mix together with a sample-barcoded 5' primer, a second PCR was run for about 7 to 12 cycles. TCRdb re-called the 5' RACE reads through MiXCR, storing one row per CDR3 protein. This sample yields 1.2 million to 1.5 million distinct CDR3 sequences, of which roughly 64% are seen a single time; roughly 7% belongs to the top ten. The sample consisted of blood. These receptors were taken from a man between 18 and 35 years old in good health.

The chain uses TRBV18 and TRBJ2-4; 8 bases align to TRBD1. The J call may be faulty, since TRBJ2-7 better matches the DNA end. The germline CDR1 and CDR2 sequences are KGHSH and LQKENI. This CDR3 comprises 15 residues. The chain's CDR3 is CASSPRQGMSYEQYF. The CDR3, as DNA: TGTGCCAGCTCACCACGACAGGGGATGTCCTACGAGCAGTACTTC.

This clonotype was found a few times. The genes are TRBV6-6 and TRBJ1-2; D unresolved. The CDR3 contains 16 residues. V was cut by 0 bases and J by 4 bases, with 15 bases left in between. Germline V CDR1 and CDR2: MNHNY, SVGAGI (reference sequence). CDR3 sequence (DNA): TGTGCCAGCAGTTACTCACCGTCCGGAGACTCCTATGGCTACACCTTC. It specifies CASSYSPSGDSYGYTF.

The table lists this clonotype with a count of one. The chain carries TRBV9 and TRBJ2-1, with a possible D match to TRBD2 (5 bases). Deletions cut 4 bases from V and 14 bases from J, with 22 bases between. CDR1 and CDR2 from the germline V gene are SGDLS and YYNGEE. The CDR3 is 14 residues long. CDR3 residues: CASSSQRSGGVEFF. Written as DNA, the CDR3 is TGTGCCAGCAGCTCCCAGCGGTCCGGTGGGGTGGAGTTCTTC.

The table lists this clonotype with a few counts. The V call is TRBV29-1, the J call TRBJ2-2; the match to TRBD2 covers 10 bases. This CDR3 region has 16 residues. CDR1 SQVTM and CDR2 ANQGSEA come from the germline V gene. With V trimmed by 3 bases and J by 3 bases, 7 bases remained unmatched. The CDR3 reads CSVEGLAGEDTGELFF. CDR3 nucleotide sequence: TGCAGCGTTGAGGGGCTAGCGGGAGAGGACACCGGGGAGCTGTTTTTT.

The genes are TRBV20-1 and TRBJ1-1; D gene ambiguous. CDR1 is DFQATT and CDR2 is SNEGSKA in the germline V gene (reference sequence). The CDR3 has 13 residues. The germline V and J ends were trimmed by 6 bases and 2 bases, with 13 bases remaining between them. CDR3 protein: CSAPGNPNTEAFF. CDR3 nucleotides: TGCAGTGCCCCGGGTAACCCTAACACTGAAGCTTTCTTT.

The gene calls are TRBV5-1 and TRBJ2-5, with 8 nucleotides matching TRBD1. The J call may not be correct, given that the DNA end is closer to TRBJ2-7. Germline-derived CDR1 and CDR2 are SGHRS and YFSETQ. The CDR3 loop spans 15 amino acids. The CDR3 DNA reads TGCGCCAGCAGCTTGGGGACAGGGTCACGCCGCGAGCAGTACTTC. Its translation: CASSLGTGSRREQYF.

The rearrangement joins TRBV6-5 to TRBJ2-1; TRBD2 might be the D (5 bases). Per the germline V gene, CDR1 is MNHEY and CDR2 is SVGAGI. V was trimmed by 8 bases and J by 6 bases, leaving 17 bases between them. The CDR3 extends over 14 amino acids. Written as DNA, the CDR3 is TGTGCCAGCGGATTAGCGAGTTTTGGCAATGAGCAGTTCTTC. Translated, it gives CASGLASFGNEQFF.

The chain combines TRBV6-5 with TRBJ2-6; D is ambiguous. Germline loops: CDR1 MNHEY, CDR2 SVGAGI. V dropped 3 bases and J dropped 0 bases, with 15 bases sitting between them. CDR3 length: 18 residues. The CDR3: CASSYSRREPSGANVLTF. The CDR3 DNA is TGTGCCAGCAGTTATTCGCGCAGAGAACCCTCTGGGGCCAACGTCCTGACTTTC.

The chain has TRBV6-2 or TRBV6-3 and TRBJ2-7, with TRBD1 identical over 9 bases. Trimming removed 7 bases from V and 3 bases from J; junction bases left unmatched: 10. Germline CDR1 and CDR2: MNHEY and SVGEGT. This CDR3 is built from 15 residues. The CDR3 DNA follows: TGTGCCAGCACCTACTCCGGGACAGGGCGCTACGAGCAGTACTTC. It yields the protein CASTYSGTGRYEQYF.

The chain has TRBV20-1 and TRBJ2-4; no reliable D call. Matching the DNA end better, TRBJ2-7 makes the J call doubtful. CDR3 length equals 12 residues. CDR1 and CDR2 (germline): DFQATT, SNEGSKA (reference sequence). In nucleotides, the CDR3 is TGCAGTGCTAGAGTTGGTATGGACGAGCAGTACTTC. This sequence encodes CSARVGMDEQYF.

This rearrangement joins TRBV6-5 to TRBJ2-5, with D possibly being TRBD2 (5 bases). The CDR3 covers 14 residues. The V end lost 9 bases, the J end lost 0 bases, and 14 bases lay between the germline ends. CDR1 is MNHEY and CDR2 is SVGAGI in the germline V gene. Here the CDR3 reads CASGSGSYQETQYF. CDR3 nucleotide sequence: TGTGCCAGTGGTTCGGGGTCGTACCAAGAGACCCAGTACTTC.

The chain recombines TRBV7-9 with TRBJ1-1; the D gene is possibly TRBD1 (6 bases). The CDR3 spans 13 residues. V lost 4 bases and J lost 4, with 10 bases in between. Per germline, CDR1 SEHNR and CDR2 FQNEAQ (reference sequence). CDR3 bases: TGTGCCAGCAGCTCTGAACAGGGCACTGAAGCTTTCTTT. This sequence encodes CASSSEQGTEAFF.

This clonotype was detected only once. The chain has TRBV7-8 and TRBJ2-2; D is unresolved. Trimming took off 1 base at V and 6 bases at J, with 6 bases between the two ends. Germline V gene sequence: CDR1 SGHVS, CDR2 FQNEAQ. The CDR3 contains 13 residues. CDR3 sequence: CASSLESSGELFF. CDR3 bases: TGTGCCAGCAGCTTAGAGAGCTCCGGGGAGCTGTTTTTT.

The gene calls are TRBV10-2 and TRBJ2-7; maybe TRBD2 (6 bases). Germline values: CDR1 WSHSY, CDR2 SAAADI. The CDR3 has 12 amino acids. The V and J ends lost 0 bases and 8 bases respectively, with 8 bases between them. As DNA, the CDR3 is TGCGCCAGCAGTGAGTCGGGGGGAAAGCAGTACTTC. This encodes CASSESGGKQYF.

This chain connects TRBV27 to TRBJ1-2, with 7 nucleotides matching TRBD1. The CDR3 totals 15 residues. The V segment lost 2 bases and the J segment 8 bases; nucleotides outside the gene matches: 11. Germline values: CDR1 MNHEY, CDR2 SMNVEV (reference sequence). CDR3 protein: CASSLRTGGASGYTF. The DNA for the CDR3 is TGTGCCAGCAGTTTACGGACAGGAGGCGCGTCCGGCTACACCTTC.

The gene calls are TRBV5-1 and TRBJ2-4, with TRBD2 matching 8 bases. Matching the DNA end better, TRBJ2-7 makes the J call doubtful. Germline V gene data show CDR1 as SGHRS and CDR2 as YFSETQ. This CDR3 region has 17 residues. The CDR3 nucleotides read TGCGCCAGGAGCGCGGAACTAAGCGGGAGTGTCTCCTACGAGCAGTACTTC. Translating it yields CARSAELSGSVSYEQYF.

CDR3 amino acids: CASSQEYWGKNEQYF. CDR3 DNA: TGCGCCAGCAGCCAAGAGTACTGGGGGAAGAACGAGCAGTACTTC. V is TRBV4-1 and J is TRBJ2-7; D is possibly TRBD1 or TRBD2 (5 bases each). CDR1 is MGHRA and CDR2 is YSYEKL in the germline V gene. Between the trimmed V and J ends, which lost 0 bases and 5 bases, there was a span of 14 bases. The CDR3 length is 15 residues.

The sample holds one count of this clonotype. This chain connects TRBV12-3 or TRBV12-4 to TRBJ2-2, with 8 nucleotides matching TRBD2. The ends lost 2 bases at V and 6 bases at J; junction bases unmatched: 8. The CDR3 consists of 16 residues. CDR3 in DNA: TGTGCCAGCAGTTTAAGCGGGGGCAGTGAATCCGGGGAGCTGTTTTTT. This sequence encodes CASSLSGGSESGELFF.